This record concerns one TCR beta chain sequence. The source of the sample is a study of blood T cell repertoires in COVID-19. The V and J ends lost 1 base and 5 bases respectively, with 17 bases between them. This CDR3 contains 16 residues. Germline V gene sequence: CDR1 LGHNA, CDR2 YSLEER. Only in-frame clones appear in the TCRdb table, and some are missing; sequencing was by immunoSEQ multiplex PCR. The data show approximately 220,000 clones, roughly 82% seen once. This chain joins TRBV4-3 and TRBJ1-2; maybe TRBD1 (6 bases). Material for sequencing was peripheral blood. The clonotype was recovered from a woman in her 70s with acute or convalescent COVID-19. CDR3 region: CASSQVSGTKIYGYTF. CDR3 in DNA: TGCGCCAGCAGCCAAGTATCCGGGACAAAGATATATGGCTACACCTTC.